This TCR beta chain was retrieved from a study of blood T cell repertoires in COVID-19. Study-wide background: Specimens from acute and convalescent COVID-19 originated in the United States, Italy and Spain. The analysed material was cDNA or gDNA that came from T cells, B-cell-depleted T cells, or PBMCs.

This clone was picked up one time. Trimming cost V 3 bases and J 3 bases; bases outside gene matches: 8. Germline CDR1 and CDR2: SGHVS and FQNEAQ. CDR3 length equals 16 residues. Method: immunoSEQ multiplex PCR; TCRdb's copy keeps in-frame clones and lacks some. Of nearly 350,000 clones in the sample, around nine tenths were seen once. The chain uses TRBV7-8 and TRBJ2-5; 9 positions agree with TRBD1. This receptor was taken from a young woman who had recovered from COVID-19. Sequencing was performed on peripheral blood. This CDR3 reads CASSFRDRAMKETQYF. Here the CDR3 DNA reads TGTGCCAGCAGCTTCCGGGACAGGGCTATGAAAGAGACCCAGTACTTC.